Each of the 22 T cell receptor beta chains below was sequenced from the same sample in a study of T-cell reconstitution after alpha-beta-depleted transplantation in children. Unique molecular identifiers featured in how the TCRbeta library was prepared. Using its own MiXCR run on the PCR reads, TCRdb lists one record per CDR3 protein. There are about 200,000 distinct CDR3 sequences in the sample; about 8.2% occur only once, and approximately 40% lies in the top ten. Specimen: PBMCs, mostly from graft donor cells, collected 360 days after TCRalphabeta/CD19-depleted stem cell transplant. The origin of the receptors is a male patient aged 2-9 years who had a stem cell transplant for acute myeloid leukemia, so the T cells may come from the graft donor.

The chain is built from TRBV29-1 and TRBJ1-4, with TRBD1 identical over 7 bases. Germline V gene sequence: CDR1 SQVTM, CDR2 ANQGSEA. The trim removed 4 bases at V and 5 bases at J, leaving 7 bases unmatched. The CDR3 loop spans 14 amino acids. This CDR3 is CSVASTGQNEKLFF. Here the CDR3 DNA reads TGCAGCGTTGCCTCGACAGGGCAAAATGAAAAACTGTTTTTT.

A few counts support this clonotype. The chain has TRBV15 and TRBJ1-5; TRBD1 might be the D (5 bases). The CDR3 length is 13 residues. The V gene's germline CDR1 is LNHNV and CDR2 YYDKDF (reference sequence). With 2 bases removed from V and 5 bases from J, the gap between germline ends came to 7 bases. CDR3 sequence reads: CATSRSQDQPQHF. CDR3 coding DNA: TGTGCCACCAGCAGATCACAGGATCAGCCCCAGCATTTT.

This clonotype was counted at least ten times. This sequence joins TRBV12-3 or TRBV12-4 and TRBJ1-4, with 8 bases fitting TRBD1. The CDR3 has 16 residues. J gave up 0 bases and V 7 bases, and 7 bases lay outside the gene matches. In nucleotides, the CDR3 is TGTGCCAGCAAGGGACAGGACCCTGCAACTAATGAAAAACTGTTTTTT. Translating gives CASKGQDPATNEKLFF.

V gene TRBV5-1 combines with J gene TRBJ2-7, with D possibly matching TRBD1 (6 bases). The CDR3 extends over 15 amino acids. The V gene lost 0 bases and the J gene lost 1 base, with 11 bases spanning the gap. Germline loops: CDR1 SGHRS, CDR2 YFSETQ. In DNA, the CDR3 is TGCGCCAGCAGCTTGGACCTTGGACAGTCCTACGAGCAGTACTTC. Protein: CASSLDLGQSYEQYF.

The gene calls are TRBV7-2 and TRBJ1-2, with 8 nucleotides matching TRBD1. With V trimmed by 3 bases and J by 5 bases, 2 bases remained unmatched. The CDR3 covers 13 residues. The germline CDR1 and CDR2 sequences are SGHTA and FQGNSA. CDR3 nucleotide sequence: TGTGCCAGCAGCTTGGACAGGGAGTATGGCTACACCTTC. This sequence encodes CASSLDREYGYTF. Filled out from reference TRBV7-2 and TRBJ1-2, the complete variable domain reads GAGVSQSPSNKVTEKGKDVELRCDPISGHTALYWYRQSLGQGLEFLIYFQGNSAPDKSGLPSDRFSAERTGGSVSTLTIQRTQQEDSAVYLCASSLDREYGYTFGSGTRLTVV.

This clonotype was seen a few times. The chain has TRBV10-3 and TRBJ2-5, with D hard to call. Germline V lookup: CDR1 ENHRY, CDR2 SYGVKD. V lost 8 bases and J lost 5, with 15 bases in between. The CDR3 is made up of 13 amino acids. The CDR3 region is CAIGSGVGETQYF. CDR3 nucleotide sequence: TGTGCCATCGGATCCGGCGTTGGGGAGACCCAGTACTTC.

This clonotype was observed a handful of times. This chain joins TRBV5-6 and TRBJ2-7; TRBD1 might be the D (6 bases). The V end lost 0 bases, the J end lost 6 bases, and 19 bases lay between the germline ends. Germline values: CDR1 SGHDT, CDR2 YYEEEE. The CDR3 is 16 amino acids. The CDR3: CASSLDRAWEMSEQYV. In nucleotides, the CDR3 is TGTGCCAGCAGCTTGGACAGGGCTTGGGAGATGAGCGAGCAGTACGTC.

There are many counts of this clonotype. The chain links TRBV12-3 or TRBV12-4 to TRBJ2-5, with TRBD2 identical over 7 bases. The CDR3 extends over 16 amino acids. V lost 4 bases and J lost 8; bases outside the gene matches: 16. CDR3 sequence (DNA): TGTGCCAGCAGTTACCGACTAGCAGTTTTGGGGGGAACCCAGTACTTC. Protein: CASSYRLAVLGGTQYF.

This clonotype was observed many times. CDR3 DNA sequence: TGTGCCAGCACCTCCCGATTAGGGGTGACAGATACGCAGTATTTT. This encodes CASTSRLGVTDTQYF. The chain combines TRBV28 with TRBJ2-3; D might be TRBD1 (5 bases). V was shortened by 7 bases and J by 3 bases, with 17 bases between the two germline ends. The CDR3 extends over 15 amino acids. Per germline, CDR1 MDHEN and CDR2 SYDVKM.

J is TRBJ1-3 and V is TRBV10-3; the D is unclear. CDR1 and CDR2 (germline): ENHRY, SYGVKD. CDR3 length: 13 amino acids. Trimming shortened V by 10 bases and J by 4 bases, and 14 bases separated the two germline ends. The CDR3 loop is CATTPPRGNTIYF. The CDR3 DNA sequence: TGTGCCACAACACCCCCGCGAGGAAACACCATATATTTT.

The V gene is TRBV9, the J gene TRBJ1-1; the D gene is possibly TRBD1 (5 bases). Germline CDR1 SGDLS, CDR2 YYNGEE. The CDR3 has 14 amino acids. The V gene lost 0 bases and the J gene lost 1 base, with 7 bases spanning the gap. The CDR3 DNA follows: TGTGCCAGCAGCGTAGATGGGGCGAACACTGAAGCTTTCTTT. Its protein product is CASSVDGANTEAFF. The full variable domain, completed using reference TRBV9 and TRBJ1-1, is DSGVTQTPKHLITATGQRVTLRCSPRSGDLSVYWYQQSLDQGLQFLIQYYNGEERAKGNILERFSAQQFPDLHSELNLSSLELGDSALYFCASSVDGANTEAFFGQGTRLTVV.

This clonotype was observed a handful of times. The J gene is TRBJ2-1, the V gene TRBV7-2; D is unresolved. The V gene lost 1 base and the J gene lost 8 bases, with 6 bases spanning the gap. The germline gives CDR1 SGHTA, CDR2 FQGNSA. CDR3 length: 12 amino acids. The CDR3 spells CASSLDGHEQFF. The CDR3 region has the DNA TGTGCCAGCAGCTTAGATGGCCATGAGCAGTTCTTC.

This clonotype was seen more than once but under ten times. This rearrangement joins TRBV12-3 or TRBV12-4 to TRBJ2-5, with TRBD2 as a possible D gene (6 bases). This CDR3 spans 11 amino acids. The V end was cut by 8 bases, the J end by 6 bases, with 10 bases between. CDR3 residues: CASLGGKTQYF. CDR3 nucleotides: TGTGCCAGCCTCGGGGGAAAGACCCAGTACTTC.

This chain connects TRBV5-1 to TRBJ1-1; D is uncertain. Per germline, CDR1 SGHRS and CDR2 YFSETQ. This CDR3 has 14 amino acids. V was trimmed by 0 bases and J by 3 bases, leaving 9 bases between them. CDR3 sequence: CASSLVGLDTEAFF. The CDR3 nucleotides read TGCGCCAGCAGCTTGGTTGGGTTGGACACTGAAGCTTTCTTT.

This clonotype was counted a few times. The rearrangement links TRBV4-1 to TRBJ2-7; 15 positions agree with TRBD2. The junction had 2 bases not matched to a gene; V was cut back by 0 bases and J by 5 bases. Germline V CDR1 and CDR2: MGHRA, YSYEKL. The CDR3 covers 16 residues. In DNA, the CDR3 is TGCGCCAGCAGCCAAGATCGGACTAGCGGGGGGGACGAGCAGTACTTC. It encodes CASSQDRTSGGDEQYF.

The V and J genes are TRBV29-1 and TRBJ2-7; perhaps D is TRBD1 or TRBD2 (5 bases each). Germline CDR1 reads SQVTM; CDR2 reads ANQGSEA. The CDR3 runs to 16 residues. Deletions cut 0 bases from V and 3 bases from J, with 18 bases between. The CDR3 reads CSVEDLGGQGNYEQYF. The DNA of the CDR3 is TGCAGCGTTGAAGATCTAGGAGGCCAGGGAAACTACGAGCAGTACTTC.

This clonotype was recorded a few times. The chain uses TRBV3-1 and TRBJ2-3; possibly TRBD1 or TRBD2 for D (5 bases each). Germline CDR1 is LGHDT and CDR2 is YNNKEL (reference sequence). Trimming stripped 4 bases from V and 5 bases from J, with 13 bases between. The CDR3 extends over 14 amino acids. This CDR3 reads CASSLRDAKDTQYF. CDR3 in DNA: TGTGCCAGCAGCCTCCGGGACGCCAAAGATACGCAGTATTTT.

The CDR3 reads CSGSRGRDEKLFF. The CDR3 coding sequence is TGCAGTGGTTCCAGGGGGCGGGATGAAAAACTGTTTTTT. J is TRBJ1-4 and V is TRBV20-1; 8 nucleotides line up with TRBD1. CDR1 and CDR2 from the germline V gene are DFQATT and SNEGSKA (reference sequence). The J segment lost 6 bases and the V segment lost 7 bases, leaving 7 bases of the junction unmatched. The length of the CDR3 is 13 residues.

This clonotype was picked up many times. The rearrangement uses TRBV20-1 and TRBJ2-5; D uncertain. This CDR3 spans 13 amino acids. Germline CDR1 and CDR2: DFQATT and SNEGSKA (reference sequence). V was trimmed by 1 base and J by 1 base, leaving 7 bases between them. The CDR3 region has the DNA TGCAGTGCTAGAGTCGGATCCCAAGAGACCCAGTACTTC. Its translation: CSARVGSQETQYF.

The V call is TRBV29-1, the J call TRBJ1-2; a possible D gene is TRBD1 (6 bases). CDR1 is SQVTM, CDR2 ANQGSEA, per germline. The CDR3 contains 13 residues. The V end was cut by 2 bases, the J end by 2 bases, with 9 bases between. The CDR3 is CSVETGMNYGYTF. In DNA form, the CDR3 reads TGCAGCGTTGAAACAGGGATGAACTATGGCTACACCTTC.

The table lists this clonotype with many counts. This rearrangement joins TRBV5-1 to TRBJ2-1; D unresolved. The germline gives CDR1 SGHRS, CDR2 YFSETQ. This CDR3 comprises 15 residues. V was pared by 0 bases and J by 3 bases, with 10 bases between. CDR3 DNA sequence: TGCGCCAGCAGCTTGGCACCAATCGACTACAATGAGCAGTTCTTC. This gives the protein CASSLAPIDYNEQFF.

This clonotype has only a few counts. This chain connects TRBV3-1 to TRBJ1-1; 12 nucleotides align to TRBD1. V shed 4 bases and J 6 bases; nucleotides not matched to a gene: 18. The CDR3 runs 19 residues. Germline V gene sequence: CDR1 LGHDT, CDR2 YNNKEL (reference sequence). CDR3 protein: CASSPATKGTGGAVPEAFF. The CDR3 DNA follows: TGTGCCAGCAGCCCCGCAACGAAAGGGACAGGGGGCGCAGTGCCTGAAGCTTTCTTT.